This is a list of T cell receptor beta chains from one sample in a study of blood T cells in healthy people across ages. Via MiXCR, TCRdb re-called the 5' RACE reads, giving one row per CDR3 protein. Here the sample spans 850,000 to 950,000 distinct CDR3 sequences, 29% being singletons. The source material was blood. The receptor set was obtained from a woman of 80 years or more in good health. CDR3s include the opening cysteine and the closing phenylalanine or tryptophan. The D gene is left open where the match is weak. Clone sizes are given selectively: once, few, many, or a class where the clone is expanded.

clone size: few
V gene: TRBV5-1
J gene: TRBJ1-4
D gene: -
CDR3 protein: CASSFGVGSATNEKPFF
CDR3 DNA: -

clone size: -
V gene: TRBV20-1
J gene: TRBJ1-1
D gene: TRBD1
CDR3 protein: CSAREHRGGSEAFF
CDR3 DNA: TGCAGTGCTAGAGAGCACAGGGGAGGTTCTGAAGCTTTCTTT

clone size: -
V gene: TRBV7-7
J gene: TRBJ2-2
D gene: -
CDR3 protein: CASSSLSTGELFF
CDR3 DNA: TGTGCCAGCAGCTCTCTTAGCACCGGGGAGCTGTTTTTT

clone size: -
V gene: TRBV7-6
J gene: TRBJ1-6
D gene: -
CDR3 protein: CASSRDKGPLSSYNSPLHF
CDR3 DNA: TGTGCCAGCAGCAGGGACAAGGGGCCTCTAAGCTCCTATAATTCACCCCTCCACTTT

clone size: many
V gene: TRBV10-1
J gene: TRBJ1-2
D gene: -
CDR3 protein: CASSENGNYGYTF
CDR3 DNA: TGCGCCAGCAGTGAAAACGGAAACTATGGCTACACCTTC

clone size: -
V gene: TRBV4-2
J gene: TRBJ2-7
D gene: -
CDR3 protein: CASSQTQGSEQYF
CDR3 DNA: TGTGCCAGCAGCCAAACTCAGGGGAGCGAGCAGTACTTC

clone size: many
V gene: TRBV5-1
J gene: TRBJ2-3
D gene: TRBD2
CDR3 protein: CASSRTSVDTQYF
CDR3 DNA: TGCGCCAGCAGCCGCACTAGCGTAGATACGCAGTATTTT

clone size: once
V gene: TRBV14
J gene: TRBJ2-5
D gene: TRBD1
CDR3 protein: CASSLETGETQYF
CDR3 DNA: TGTGCCAGCAGCCTAGAGACAGGGGAGACCCAGTACTTC

clone size: many
V gene: TRBV6-6
J gene: TRBJ2-5
D gene: -
CDR3 protein: CASSYGLETQYF
CDR3 DNA: TGTGCCAGCAGTTACGGTCTGGAGACCCAGTACTTC

clone size: many
V gene: TRBV20-1
J gene: TRBJ2-1
D gene: -
CDR3 protein: CSARASGRLYNEQFF
CDR3 DNA: TGCAGTGCTAGAGCTTCCGGGAGACTTTACAATGAGCAGTTCTTC

clone size: many
V gene: TRBV7-9
J gene: TRBJ2-1
D gene: TRBD2
CDR3 protein: CASSSHPRERGIYNEQFF
CDR3 DNA: TGTGCCAGCAGCTCCCACCCTCGGGAGCGGGGAATATACAATGAGCAGTTCTTC

clone size: -
V gene: TRBV2
J gene: TRBJ1-6
D gene: TRBD1
CDR3 protein: CATGDRLTPLHF
CDR3 DNA: TGTGCCACTGGGGACAGGTTAACACCCCTCCACTTT

clone size: few
V gene: TRBV5-5
J gene: TRBJ2-5
D gene: -
CDR3 protein: CASSLEGRFQETQYF
CDR3 DNA: TGTGCCAGCAGCTTGGAAGGGCGGTTCCAAGAGACCCAGTACTTC

clone size: -
V gene: TRBV7-2
J gene: TRBJ2-6
D gene: TRBD1
CDR3 protein: CASRQGSSGKGANVLTF
CDR3 DNA: TGTGCCAGCAGACAGGGGTCGAGTGGGAAGGGGGCCAACGTCCTGACTTTC

clone size: -
V gene: TRBV7-7
J gene: TRBJ2-7
D gene: -
CDR3 protein: CASSKSSGHHPDTYEQYF
CDR3 DNA: TGTGCCAGCAGCAAAAGCTCGGGACACCATCCGGACACCTACGAGCAGTACTTC

clone size: -
V gene: TRBV11-3
J gene: TRBJ1-2
D gene: TRBD1
CDR3 protein: CASSFRTGLGYTF
CDR3 DNA: TGTGCCAGCAGCTTTCGGACAGGGCTGGGCTACACCTTC

clone size: few
V gene: TRBV7-2
J gene: TRBJ2-7
D gene: -
CDR3 protein: CASSLAQGTYNEQYF
CDR3 DNA: TGTGCCAGCAGCTTAGCCCAGGGGACCTACAATGAGCAGTACTTC

clone size: many
V gene: TRBV6-2/TRBV6-3
J gene: TRBJ2-7
D gene: -
CDR3 protein: CASSYSMATSEQYF
CDR3 DNA: TGTGCCAGCAGTTACTCGATGGCTACCTCCGAGCAGTACTTC

clone size: -
V gene: TRBV4-1
J gene: TRBJ2-3
D gene: -
CDR3 protein: CASSQETPPTQYF
CDR3 DNA: TGCGCCAGCAGCCAAGAAACCCCTCCTACGCAGTATTTT

clone size: few
V gene: TRBV24-1
J gene: TRBJ1-5
D gene: TRBD1
CDR3 protein: CATSDPGQGLEPQHF
CDR3 DNA: TGTGCCACCAGTGACCCCGGACAGGGACTCGAGCCCCAGCATTTT

clone size: many
V gene: TRBV7-2
J gene: TRBJ2-1
D gene: -
CDR3 protein: CASSPLSLWGSYNEQFF
CDR3 DNA: TGTGCCAGCAGCCCCCTCTCGTTGTGGGGCTCCTACAATGAGCAGTTCTTC

clone size: -
V gene: TRBV5-1
J gene: TRBJ2-7
D gene: -
CDR3 protein: CASSQGQSSHNEQYF
CDR3 DNA: TGCGCCAGCAGCCAAGGACAGAGCTCCCACAATGAGCAGTACTTC

clone size: -
V gene: TRBV7-2
J gene: TRBJ2-2
D gene: -
CDR3 protein: CASSLGGAARYTGELFF
CDR3 DNA: TGTGCCAGCAGCTTAGGGGGGGCGGCCCGATACACCGGGGAGCTGTTTTTT

clone size: many
V gene: TRBV20-1
J gene: TRBJ2-1
D gene: -
CDR3 protein: CSARVGGARDEQFF
CDR3 DNA: TGCAGTGCTAGAGTTGGGGGGGCAAGGGATGAGCAGTTCTTC

clone size: -
V gene: TRBV7-2
J gene: TRBJ2-2
D gene: -
CDR3 protein: CASSLRPSAQPNTGELFF
CDR3 DNA: TGTGCCAGCAGCTTACGTCCGTCGGCCCAGCCGAACACCGGGGAGCTGTTTTTT

clone size: -
V gene: TRBV30
J gene: TRBJ1-1
D gene: -
CDR3 protein: CAWSRLRSEAFF
CDR3 DNA: TGTGCCTGGAGTAGGCTTCGGAGTGAAGCTTTCTTT

clone size: few
V gene: TRBV6-6
J gene: TRBJ1-5
D gene: TRBD1
CDR3 protein: CASRPGTGFNQPQHF
CDR3 DNA: TGTGCCAGCAGACCCGGGACAGGGTTCAATCAGCCCCAGCATTTT

clone size: many
V gene: TRBV20-1
J gene: TRBJ1-2
D gene: TRBD1
CDR3 protein: CSAPGQGNYGYTF
CDR3 DNA: TGCAGTGCGCCGGGACAGGGGAACTATGGCTACACCTTC

clone size: -
V gene: TRBV30
J gene: TRBJ1-5
D gene: -
CDR3 protein: CAWSGQEGAPQHF
CDR3 DNA: TGTGCCTGGAGTGGCCAGGAAGGGGCGCCCCAGCATTTT

clone size: many
V gene: TRBV5-1
J gene: TRBJ2-5
D gene: TRBD2
CDR3 protein: CASSPGGAAGAETQYF
CDR3 DNA: TGCGCCAGCAGCCCGGGGGGAGCAGCGGGGGCGGAGACCCAGTACTTC

clone size: many
V gene: TRBV20-1
J gene: TRBJ2-7
D gene: TRBD1
CDR3 protein: CSARTGTGGLEQYF
CDR3 DNA: TGCAGTGCTAGAACCGGGACAGGGGGCCTCGAGCAGTACTTC

clone size: -
V gene: TRBV4-3
J gene: TRBJ1-2
D gene: -
CDR3 protein: CASSQELAVYGYTF
CDR3 DNA: TGCGCCAGCAGCCAAGAGCTGGCGGTCTATGGCTACACCTTC

clone size: many
V gene: TRBV10-1
J gene: TRBJ2-7
D gene: TRBD1
CDR3 protein: CASSDRRGHIEQYF
CDR3 DNA: TGCGCCAGCAGTGATCGCAGGGGGCATATCGAGCAGTACTTC

clone size: many
V gene: TRBV7-9
J gene: TRBJ2-3
D gene: TRBD2
CDR3 protein: CASRPLAGNTDTQYF
CDR3 DNA: TGTGCCAGCAGACCTCTAGCGGGGAACACAGATACGCAGTATTTT

clone size: -
V gene: TRBV6-2/TRBV6-3
J gene: TRBJ2-3
D gene: TRBD2
CDR3 protein: CASSSLFAGGPTDTQYF
CDR3 DNA: TGTGCCAGCAGTTCCCTCTTCGCGGGAGGGCCAACAGATACGCAGTATTTT

clone size: -
V gene: TRBV7-9
J gene: TRBJ1-4
D gene: TRBD1
CDR3 protein: CASSSPGQVNEKLFF
CDR3 DNA: TGTGCCAGCAGCTCCCCGGGACAGGTGAATGAAAAACTGTTTTTT

clone size: many
V gene: TRBV28
J gene: TRBJ2-5
D gene: -
CDR3 protein: CASSLTPGAGTQYF
CDR3 DNA: TGTGCCAGCAGTTTGACCCCCGGGGCGGGGACCCAGTACTTC

clone size: -
V gene: TRBV28
J gene: TRBJ1-2
D gene: TRBD1
CDR3 protein: CASSSIKDRGPGGYTF
CDR3 DNA: TGTGCCAGCAGTTCTATTAAGGACAGGGGGCCCGGGGGCTACACCTTC

clone size: many
V gene: TRBV6-2/TRBV6-3
J gene: TRBJ1-2
D gene: -
CDR3 protein: CASSYSQTYNYGYTF
CDR3 DNA: TGTGCCAGCAGTTACTCCCAGACATATAACTATGGCTACACCTTC

clone size: -
V gene: TRBV14
J gene: TRBJ2-3
D gene: -
CDR3 protein: CASSQTRGAGYTDTQYF
CDR3 DNA: TGTGCCAGCAGCCAAACCCGGGGCGCAGGATACACAGATACGCAGTATTTT

clone size: -
V gene: TRBV30
J gene: TRBJ1-4
D gene: TRBD1
CDR3 protein: CAWSSDRVELFF
CDR3 DNA: TGTGCCTGGAGTTCCGACAGGGTTGAACTGTTTTTT

clone size: -
V gene: TRBV29-1
J gene: TRBJ2-3
D gene: TRBD2
CDR3 protein: CSVKLARAPDTQYF
CDR3 DNA: TGCAGCGTTAAACTAGCGAGGGCCCCAGATACGCAGTATTTT

clone size: many
V gene: TRBV20-1
J gene: TRBJ2-3
D gene: TRBD1
CDR3 protein: CSASLQGTDTQYF
CDR3 DNA: TGCAGTGCTAGCTTACAGGGGACAGATACGCAGTATTTT

clone size: few
V gene: TRBV12-3/TRBV12-4
J gene: TRBJ2-2
D gene: -
CDR3 protein: CASLQRGANTGELFF
CDR3 DNA: TGTGCCAGCCTCCAAAGGGGGGCGAACACCGGGGAGCTGTTTTTT

clone size: few
V gene: TRBV6-1
J gene: TRBJ2-5
D gene: -
CDR3 protein: CASSESKGRETQYF
CDR3 DNA: TGTGCCAGCAGTGAATCTAAGGGGCGGGAGACCCAGTACTTC

clone size: -
V gene: TRBV12-3/TRBV12-4
J gene: TRBJ2-2
D gene: -
CDR3 protein: CASSKGTGELFF
CDR3 DNA: TGTGCCAGCAGTAAGGGGACCGGGGAGCTGTTTTTT

clone size: -
V gene: TRBV7-2
J gene: TRBJ1-6
D gene: TRBD1
CDR3 protein: CASRTGEGANSPPHF
CDR3 DNA: TGTGCCAGCAGAACCGGGGAGGGGGCTAATTCACCCCCCCACTTT

clone size: -
V gene: TRBV14
J gene: TRBJ1-2
D gene: TRBD1
CDR3 protein: CASSQDPRTGTNYGYTF
CDR3 DNA: TGTGCCAGCAGCCAAGATCCACGGACAGGGACTAACTATGGCTACACCTTC

clone size: many
V gene: TRBV27
J gene: TRBJ1-2
D gene: -
CDR3 protein: CASSEPGSYGYTF
CDR3 DNA: TGTGCCAGCAGTGAGCCCGGGTCCTATGGCTACACCTTC

clone size: few
V gene: TRBV6-5
J gene: TRBJ2-5
D gene: TRBD2
CDR3 protein: CAGSYRGAGGLETQYF
CDR3 DNA: TGTGCCGGCAGTTACCGGGGAGCGGGGGGGCTGGAGACCCAGTACTTC

clone size: few
V gene: TRBV10-3
J gene: TRBJ1-6
D gene: -
CDR3 protein: CAISALVDSSPLHF
CDR3 DNA: TGTGCCATCAGTGCTTTGGTGGACTCCTCACCCCTCCACTTT

clone size: -
V gene: TRBV11-2
J gene: TRBJ1-6
D gene: TRBD1
CDR3 protein: CASSSQFGTGNSPLHF
CDR3 DNA: TGTGCCAGCAGCTCCCAATTTGGGACAGGAAATTCACCCCTCCACTTT